Below are 23 T cell receptor beta chains sequenced from a single sample in a study of blood T cell repertoires in COVID-19. Using immunoSEQ multiplex PCR, the repertoire was profiled, and TCRdb retains in-frame clones only, with some absent. The sample includes some 240,000 clones, roughly 88% of them seen just once. Sequenced: peripheral blood. These receptors came from a woman aged 40 to 49 who had recovered from COVID-19.

This chain connects TRBV7-9 to TRBJ2-1, with TRBD2 matching 9 bases. The CDR3 spans 16 residues. CDR1 and CDR2 (germline): SEHNR, FQNEAQ (reference sequence). V was pared by 8 bases and J by 9 bases, with 17 bases of the junction left unmatched. The CDR3 reads CASFRGISGGLGEQFF. The DNA for the CDR3 is TGTGCCAGCTTCAGAGGGATTAGCGGGGGATTAGGTGAGCAGTTCTTC. The whole variable domain, remainder taken from reference TRBV7-9 and TRBJ2-1, is DTGVSQNPRHKITKRGQNVTFRCDPISEHNRLYWYRQTLGQGPEFLTYFQNEAQLEKSRLLSDRFSAERPKGSFSTLEIQRTEQGDSAMYLCASFRGISGGLGEQFFGPGTRLTVL.

The V call is TRBV7-8, the J call TRBJ2-4; TRBD1 agrees at 12 bases. Per germline, CDR1 SGHVS and CDR2 FQNEAQ. The CDR3 is 15 amino acids. With 2 bases clipped from V and 7 bases from J, the junction kept 3 bases outside the gene matches. The CDR3 spells CASSLLGTGGNIQYF. As DNA, the CDR3 is TGTGCCAGCAGCTTATTAGGGACAGGGGGCAACATTCAGTACTTC.

The chain carries TRBV12-3 or TRBV12-4 and TRBJ1-3; D is ambiguous. This CDR3 has 13 amino acids. V was cut by 6 bases and J by 0 bases, with 6 bases left in between. CDR3 sequence reads: CASRSFSGNTIYF. DNA for the CDR3: TGTGCCAGCAGATCCTTCTCTGGAAACACCATATATTTT.

The table lists this clone with a count of one. J is TRBJ2-3 and V is TRBV5-5, with D possibly being TRBD2 (5 bases). This CDR3 region has 16 residues. Germline V gene sequence: CDR1 SGHKS, CDR2 YYEKEE (reference sequence). Trimming took 0 bases from V and 9 from J, leaving 20 bases between them. In nucleotides, the CDR3 is TGTGCCAGCAGCTTGGGTGTCAGTGAGGGATTCGAAACGCAGTATTTT. It specifies CASSLGVSEGFETQYF.

The J gene is TRBJ2-7, the V gene TRBV28; 8 nucleotides line up with TRBD2. J gave up 6 bases and V 2 bases, and 6 bases lay outside the gene matches. Looked up from germline, CDR1 is MDHEN and CDR2 is SYDVKM. The CDR3 spans 14 residues. The CDR3 region is CASSLGTGGSEQYF. The CDR3 DNA follows: TGTGCCAGCAGTTTAGGGACGGGGGGGTCCGAGCAGTACTTC.

The chain carries TRBV6-5 and TRBJ1-5; no clear D gene. This CDR3 is 16 amino acids long. Germline assignment: CDR1 MNHEY and CDR2 SVGAGI. V lost 0 bases and J 1 base, leaving 10 bases between the germline ends. CDR3 coding DNA: TGTGCCAGCAGTTACTCATCGGCGGGGAGCAATCAGCCCCAGCATTTT. This codes for CASSYSSAGSNQPQHF.

This chain joins TRBV29-1 and TRBJ2-2; TRBD1 matches at 7 bases. The V gene end was trimmed by 5 bases and the J gene end by 5 bases; junction bases not matched to a gene: 8. Germline V gene lookup returns CDR1 SQVTM and CDR2 ANQGSEA. This CDR3 has 14 amino acids. The CDR3 loop reads CSVTDRVTTGELFF. CDR3 coding DNA: TGCAGCGTTACCGACAGGGTTACGACCGGGGAGCTGTTTTTT.

The rearrangement uses TRBV30 and TRBJ2-1, with 7 positions matching TRBD2. The CDR3 sequence is 13 residues long. The germline CDR1 and CDR2 sequences are GTSNPN and SVGIG (reference sequence). Trimming removed 2 bases from V and 8 bases from J; junction bases left unmatched: 6. The CDR3 protein is CAWSKLGRDEQFF. CDR3 sequence (DNA): TGTGCCTGGAGTAAACTGGGGAGGGATGAGCAGTTCTTC.

The chain recombines TRBV4-3 with TRBJ2-2; tentatively, D is TRBD1 (6 bases). This CDR3 has 15 residues. Germline V gene data show CDR1 as LGHNA and CDR2 as YSLEER. V was shortened by 0 bases and J by 5 bases, with 10 bases between the two germline ends. DNA of the CDR3: TGCGCCAGCAGCCAAGATACAGGGTGGACCGGGGAGCTGTTTTTT. It translates to CASSQDTGWTGELFF.

The sample holds a few counts of this clone. The J gene is TRBJ1-1, the V gene TRBV24-1; 7 positions agree with TRBD1. CDR1 and CDR2 (germline): KGHDR, SFDVKD. The CDR3 contains 13 residues. With V trimmed by 7 bases and J by 3 bases, 4 bases remained unmatched. CDR3 protein: CATRDREDTEAFF. The CDR3, as DNA: TGTGCCACCAGAGACAGGGAGGACACTGAAGCTTTCTTT.

The J gene is TRBJ2-7, the V gene TRBV5-1; TRBD1 is a possible D gene (5 bases). The V end lost 5 bases, the J end lost 4 bases, and 13 bases lay between the germline ends. From germline, CDR1 is SGHRS and CDR2 YFSETQ. The CDR3 length is 13 residues. In DNA form, the CDR3 reads TGCGCCAGCAGTCCTGACAGTGGGTACGAGCAGTACTTC. This sequence encodes CASSPDSGYEQYF.

V usage is TRBV5-8 and J usage is TRBJ1-6; TRBD1 might be the D (5 bases). CDR1 is SGHTS and CDR2 is YDEGEE in the germline V gene. V gave up 0 bases and J gave up 9 bases, with 10 bases separating them. The CDR3 loop spans 14 amino acids. Here the CDR3 DNA reads TGTGCCAGCAGCTTGGACAGGAATTCTTCACCCCTCCACTTT. Its protein is CASSLDRNSSPLHF.

A few counts support this clone. The chain recombines TRBV19 with TRBJ1-2, with D maybe TRBD1 (5 bases). Trimming shortened V by 5 bases and J by 3 bases, and 19 bases separated the two germline ends. Germline lookup yields CDR1 LNHDA and CDR2 SQIVND (reference sequence). CDR3 length: 16 residues. The CDR3 DNA follows: TGTGCCAGTAGTTCATCAGGGTTGGGTTCGGACTATGGCTACACCTTC. Its translation: CASSSSGLGSDYGYTF.

The chain uses TRBV12-5 and TRBJ2-4; 8 bases align to TRBD1. The CDR3 has 18 amino acids. V was pared by 1 base and J by 2 bases, with 10 bases of the junction left unmatched. The V gene's germline CDR1 is LGHNT and CDR2 FRNRAP. CDR3 protein: CASGLEDRGIFPKNIQYF. Written as DNA, the CDR3 is TGTGCTAGTGGTTTGGAAGACAGGGGCATATTCCCCAAAAACATTCAGTACTTC.

The chain combines TRBV18 with TRBJ2-1, with a weak D call TRBD1 (6 bases). V was clipped by 9 bases and J by 1 base, with 16 bases between them. The CDR3 spans 15 residues. Germline V lookup: CDR1 KGHSH, CDR2 LQKENI. The CDR3 sequence is CASHLGGRSYNEQFF. The CDR3 DNA sequence: TGTGCCAGTCATTTAGGGGGACGGTCCTACAATGAGCAGTTCTTC.

The V call is TRBV12-3 or TRBV12-4, the J call TRBJ1-4, with TRBD1 as a possible D gene (6 bases). The CDR3 totals 13 residues. V was shortened by 6 bases and J by 4 bases, with 9 bases between the two germline ends. The CDR3 bases are TGTGCCAGCAGGGACAGCCGTAATGAAAAACTGTTTTTT. Residues: CASRDSRNEKLFF.

The chain is built from TRBV3-1 (or the pseudogene TRBV3-2) and TRBJ2-1, with TRBD2 matching over 10 bases. Germline CDR1 reads LGHDT; CDR2 reads YNNKEL (reference sequence). The CDR3 is made up of 17 amino acids. Trimming at V came to 4 bases and at J to 6 bases, leaving 12 bases not matched to a gene. Here the CDR3 reads CASSPSYSGGAGNEQFF. For the CDR3, the DNA is TGTGCCAGCAGCCCCTCCTACAGCGGGGGGGCCGGCAATGAGCAGTTCTTC.

This rearrangement joins TRBV12-5 to TRBJ2-5; tentative D call: TRBD1 (5 bases). Trimming removed 6 bases at V and 3 bases at J, with 11 bases between. This CDR3 is built from 13 residues. CDR1 is LGHNT, CDR2 FRNRAP, per germline. CDR3 sequence (DNA): TGTGCTAGTGGGGGCGACAGAGAAGAGACCCAGTACTTC. Translating gives CASGGDREETQYF.

J is TRBJ1-2 and V is TRBV7-8, with a tentative D call TRBD1 (5 bases). The germline V gene has CDR1 SGHVS and CDR2 FQNEAQ. CDR3 length: 14 amino acids. V was shortened by 1 base and J by 5 bases, with 11 bases between the two germline ends. CDR3 region: CASSLVGRDYGYTF. DNA of the CDR3: TGTGCCAGCAGCTTAGTCGGCAGGGATTATGGCTACACCTTC.

This clone came up once. V is TRBV18 and J is TRBJ1-6, with unresolved D. Germline values: CDR1 KGHSH, CDR2 LQKENI. The ends were cut back, 1 base at V and 5 bases at J, with 12 bases in the middle. The CDR3 runs 16 residues. CDR3 bases: TGTGCCAGCTCACCACGATCCAGCAGGAATAATTCACCCCTCCACTTT. The encoded protein is CASSPRSSRNNSPLHF.

This rearrangement joins TRBV7-2 to TRBJ1-6, with D possibly TRBD1 on 6 matching bases. Deletions cut 8 bases from V and 7 bases from J, with 24 bases between. The V gene's germline CDR1 is SGHTA and CDR2 FQGNSA. This CDR3 has 17 residues. DNA of the CDR3: TGTGCCAGCTCGGGGGGGGCGATACAGGGAGGAAATTCACCCCTCCACTTT. Encoded protein: CASSGGAIQGGNSPLHF.

V gene TRBV19 combines with J gene TRBJ2-3, with D possibly being TRBD2 (6 bases). This CDR3 contains 18 residues. Trimming took off 6 bases at V and 0 bases at J, with 22 bases between the two ends. The germline CDR1 and CDR2 sequences are LNHDA and SQIVND (reference sequence). In DNA form, the CDR3 reads TGTGCCAGTAGAAGGGGCTTGCCCCGGGGGTCTAGCACAGATACGCAGTATTTT. Amino acid sequence: CASRRGLPRGSSTDTQYF.

The V gene is TRBV14, the J gene TRBJ2-5, with 7 bases identical to TRBD2. Trimming cost V 4 bases and J 1 base; bases outside gene matches: 9. Germline loops: CDR1 SGHDN, CDR2 FVKESK. This CDR3 spans 16 amino acids. The CDR3, as DNA: TGTGCCAGCAGCCCCCCTAGCGGAGCCTTCCAAGAGACCCAGTACTTC. Amino acid sequence: CASSPPSGAFQETQYF.